This record covers a single TCR beta chain. Its antigen is unidentified. The sample belongs to a study of CD8 T cells in Susac syndrome. Broader study findings: The study conceded that its TCR sequencing and HLA analysis involved relatively few individuals.

With random hexamers, reverse transcription was performed on about 0.45 to 1 ug of RNA. The method of amplification for TCR beta CDR3 was immunoSEQ multiplex PCR, covering 54 Vbeta and 13 Jbeta. TCRdb processed the immunoSEQ multiplex PCR reads anew with MiXCR; each CDR3 protein has one entry. This sample has 150,000 to 200,000 distinct CDR3 sequences, with around 95% found just once. There are 14 residues in the CDR3. From germline, CDR1 is DFQATT and CDR2 SNEGSKA (reference sequence). Trimming removed 6 bases from V and 7 bases from J, with 16 bases in between. Sample: CD4+ T cells from PBMCs. The gene calls are TRBV20-1 and TRBJ1-6; a weak D match, TRBD1 (5 bases). The origin of this receptor is a human donor in good health. The CDR3 nucleotides read TGCAGTGCCGGGAGAGGGGTCGAGAATTCACCCCTCCACTTT. It codes for CSAGRGVENSPLHF.